A selection of T cell receptor beta chains follows, all from one sample in a study of cytotoxic CD8 clonotypes in ibrutinib-treated CLL. Some clones are missing from TCRdb's copy, which holds only in-frame ones; the method was immunoSEQ multiplex PCR. This sample has approximately 90,000 clones, with 75% to 80% found just once. Sequenced here: PBMCs, sampled after 24 months of ibrutinib treatment. The receptor source for this set is a human donor with chronic lymphocytic leukemia. CDR3s leave out the opening cysteine and the closing phenylalanine or tryptophan. Expanded clones are given a class, and other clones once, few, many or no size at all.

len	abundance	v_gene	CDR3aa
12	-	TRBV4-2	ASSPDQESYGYT
9	-	TRBV30	AWSGRVEAF
15	-	TRBV4-1	ASSQDPRAGSYNEQF
13	-	TRBV4-3	ASSQGLAVKETQY
12	-	TRBV5-6	ASSLAQLPYEQY
10	-	TRBV28	ATEGQHYGYT
11	-	TRBV5-5	ASSLAGKETQY
13	-	TRBV7-8	ASSLVQGPTDTQY
12	-	TRBV28	ASSLPGSYYEQY
11	-	TRBV11-1	ASSADSGYEQY
14	once	TRBV7-9	ASSQAPGVHSYEQY
11	few	TRBV29-1	SVRRGAKNIQY
13	-	TRBV5-1	ASNFRQGAYNEQF
13	-	TRBV6-5	ASSRGLAGTDTQY
10	few	TRBV10-2	ASSRAAGELF